A selection of T cell receptor beta chains follows, all from one sample in a study of control samples from healthy donors and cancer patients. The data were produced by immunoSEQ multiplex PCR, yet TCRdb's version contains in-frame clones alone and is incomplete. The table lists 150,000 or so clones, about 90% of them singletons. What was sequenced was blood. These receptors originate from a man aged 18 to 29 in good health. Each CDR3 is given with its conserved first and last residue. The D gene is left open where the match is weak. Size is omitted from some rows. Given values are once, few, many or a class for expanded clones.

abundance,v_gene,j_gene,len,d_gene,CDR3nt,CDR3aa
.,TRBV10-2,TRBJ2-7,12,.,TGCGCCAGCAGTCTGGACAAATTCGAGCAGTACTTC,CASSLDKFEQYF
.,TRBV29-1,TRBJ2-3,13,.,TGCAGCGTTGACGGGGGTGGCACAGATACGCAGTATTTT,CSVDGGGTDTQYF
.,TRBV18,TRBJ1-5,17,TRBD1,TGTGCCAGCTCACCCACCCGAACAGGGGGAAGCAATCAGCCCCAGCATTTT,CASSPTRTGGSNQPQHF
.,TRBV12-3/TRBV12-4,TRBJ2-4,11,.,TGTGCCAGCAGTTTTGGGGAGACTAGGTACTTC,CASSFGETRYF
.,TRBV28,TRBJ2-7,15,TRBD1,TGTGCCAGCAGTTTACTAGACAGGGGCGCTTACGAGCAGTACTTC,CASSLLDRGAYEQYF
.,TRBV19,TRBJ2-4,14,.,TGTGCCAGTAGTCGGGACCCGACCAAAAACATTCAGTACTTC,CASSRDPTKNIQYF
.,TRBV6-5,TRBJ2-3,15,TRBD1,TGTGCCAGCAGTTCAGGGGGTGGTTGGACAGATACGCAGTATTTT,CASSSGGGWTDTQYF
.,TRBV10-2,TRBJ2-2,14,.,TGCGCCAGCAGTAGTTTGGGGTCTGCCGGGGAGCTGTTTTTT,CASSSLGSAGELFF
.,TRBV6-5,TRBJ1-1,14,TRBD1,TGTGCCAGCAGGGCGGACAGGACCAACACTGAAGCTTTCTTT,CASRADRTNTEAFF
.,TRBV9,TRBJ2-6,14,.,TGTGCCAGCAGCGTAGAAGCCATGGCCAACGTCCTGACTTTC,CASSVEAMANVLTF
few,TRBV5-4,TRBJ2-1,15,TRBD1,TGTGCCAGCAGCAGGACAGGGGACTCCTACAATGAGCAGTTCTTC,CASSRTGDSYNEQFF
.,TRBV7-2,TRBJ1-2,15,TRBD1,TGTGCCAGCAGCTTACCGGGACAGGGCGTAGGGGGCTACACCTTC,CASSLPGQGVGGYTF
.,TRBV24-1,TRBJ2-1,15,TRBD2,TGTGCCACCAGTGACCCCGGGAGGTCCTACAATGAGCAGTTCTTC,CATSDPGRSYNEQFF
.,TRBV5-1,TRBJ2-2,15,TRBD1,TGCGCCAGCAGCATGGGACAGGGGTTCGGCGGGGAGCTGTTTTTT,CASSMGQGFGGELFF
.,TRBV19,TRBJ1-2,15,.,TGTGCCAGTAGCGGAGGGGGGCGCGGCTTTTATGGCTACACCTTC,CASSGGGRGFYGYTF
.,TRBV5-1,TRBJ2-3,17,TRBD2,TGCGCCAGCAGCTTGGCCCAGACTAGCGGGGTCACAGATACGCAGTATTTT,CASSLAQTSGVTDTQYF
.,TRBV30,TRBJ1-2,13,TRBD1,TGTGCCTGGAGCGACAGGGGACGGGGTGGCTACACCTTC,CAWSDRGRGGYTF
.,TRBV9,TRBJ1-1,13,.,TGTGCCAGCAGGGGGCAGGGGAGTACTGAAGCTTTCTTT,CASRGQGSTEAFF
few,TRBV3-1/TRBV3-2,TRBJ1-2,16,.,TGTGCCAGCAGCCAAGATCCAAGCGGGGGGGGAGATGGCTACACCTTC,CASSQDPSGGGDGYTF
.,TRBV28,TRBJ1-3,15,.,TGTGCCAGCAGAAGGGACGAGAGCTCTGGAAACACCATATATTTT,CASRRDESSGNTIYF
.,TRBV13,TRBJ1-5,15,.,TGTGCCAGCAGCGAAGGGGAGTATAGCAATCAGCCCCAGCATTTT,CASSEGEYSNQPQHF
.,TRBV6-5,TRBJ1-1,14,.,TGTGCCAGCAGTTCGACAGGACAGAACACTGAAGCTTTCTTT,CASSSTGQNTEAFF
.,TRBV7-9,TRBJ1-5,14,.,TGTGCCAGCAGCGAGACGGGATCCCAACAGCCCCAGCATTTT,CASSETGSQQPQHF
.,TRBV18,TRBJ1-4,18,.,TGTGCCAGCTCACCGGGAGAAACCGCACCCTCAACTAATGAAAAACTGTTTTTT,CASSPGETAPSTNEKLFF
.,TRBV6-4,TRBJ2-5,13,TRBD1,TGTGCCAGCTCAACAGGGGGCCGGGAGACCCAGTACTTC,CASSTGGRETQYF
.,TRBV6-2/TRBV6-3,TRBJ2-3,14,.,TGTGCCAGCAGTCCGGGGCCACCCCCATATACGCAGTATTTT,CASSPGPPPYTQYF
.,TRBV9,TRBJ2-5,17,.,TGTGCCAGCAGCGTAGGTGGGGGACACGGCTTCGAAGAGACCCAGTACTTC,CASSVGGGHGFEETQYF
.,TRBV19,TRBJ2-5,15,TRBD2,TGTGCCAGTAACCCTAGCGGGGGGGCTTCAAAGACCCAGTACTTC,CASNPSGGASKTQYF
.,TRBV19,TRBJ2-3,15,.,TGTGCCAGTAGTCCGAGACAGGTGATGACAGATACGCAGTATTTT,CASSPRQVMTDTQYF
.,TRBV11-2,TRBJ2-5,15,TRBD1,TGTGCCAGCAGCTACGGACAGGGAGACATGGAGACCCAGTACTTC,CASSYGQGDMETQYF
.,TRBV6-2/TRBV6-3,TRBJ2-2,16,TRBD1,TGTGCCAGCAGTTACCATGGGACAGCGAACACCGGGGAGCTGTTTTTT,CASSYHGTANTGELFF
.,TRBV20-1,TRBJ1-1,11,.,TGCAGTGCCCTCCGTGGGAGTGAAGCTTTCTTT,CSALRGSEAFF
.,TRBV30,TRBJ2-7,14,.,TGTGCCTGGAGTGTGGGGGGTCTCCGCCACGAGCAGTACTTC,CAWSVGGLRHEQYF
.,TRBV6-5,TRBJ1-3,15,.,TGTGCCAGCAGTTACCTCCCAGTCTCTGGAAACACCATATATTTT,CASSYLPVSGNTIYF
.,TRBV5-1,TRBJ1-1,14,.,TGCGCCAGCAGCTTAGGACCGTCGAACACTGAAGCTTTCTTT,CASSLGPSNTEAFF
.,TRBV6-1,TRBJ2-3,16,.,TGTGCCAGCAGTGAAGGACGCGGGTTAAGTACAGATACGCAGTATTTT,CASSEGRGLSTDTQYF
.,TRBV19,TRBJ2-1,15,TRBD1,TGTGCCAGTAGAGGACAGGGGAAGACCTACAATGAGCAGTTCTTC,CASRGQGKTYNEQFF
.,TRBV1,TRBJ1-1,15,.,TGCACCAGCCTACTCGGTACGGGGAGAGACACTGAAGCTTTCTTT,CTSLLGTGRDTEAFF
.,TRBV27,TRBJ2-5,13,.,TGTGCCAGCAGTTTAAGGCAGGGGATTCCCCAGTACTTC,CASSLRQGIPQYF
once,TRBV5-6,TRBJ1-1,13,TRBD1,TGTGCCAGCAGCGGGACAGGGATATCTGAAGCTTTCTTT,CASSGTGISEAFF
.,TRBV7-3,TRBJ1-1,13,.,TGTGCCAGCAGCTCACAGGGGAACACTGAAGCTTTCTTT,CASSSQGNTEAFF
.,TRBV5-1,TRBJ1-1,14,TRBD1,TGCGCCAGCAGCCGGGACAGGGAGAACACTGAAGCTTTCTTT,CASSRDRENTEAFF
.,TRBV4-1,TRBJ1-1,18,TRBD1,TGCGCCAGCAGCCAAGGGCCTAACAGGGGGCTGATGAACACTGAAGCTTTCTTT,CASSQGPNRGLMNTEAFF
.,TRBV27,TRBJ2-1,16,.,TGTGCCAGCAGTTTATGGGCCAGGGCCTCCTACAATGAGCAGTTCTTC,CASSLWARASYNEQFF
.,TRBV7-2,TRBJ2-5,14,.,TGTGCCAGCAGCTTAGCTCAGGGTAGGGAGACCCAGTACTTC,CASSLAQGRETQYF
.,TRBV6-5,TRBJ1-2,14,.,TGTGCCAGCAGTTACTCGAGAGGGCCCTATGGCTACACCTTC,CASSYSRGPYGYTF
.,TRBV6-4,TRBJ2-3,15,.,TGTGCCAGCAGGAGGCGGGACCACATGAGACGAAGGCAGTATTTT,CASRRRDHMRRRQYF
once,TRBV29-1,TRBJ1-2,11,.,TGCAGCGTTGATGGGGGGGATGGCTACACCTTC,CSVDGGDGYTF
.,TRBV5-4,TRBJ1-1,15,.,TGTGCCAGCAGCTTGGCCCCCGCATCGGGGAATGAAGCTTTCTTT,CASSLAPASGNEAFF
.,TRBV7-2,TRBJ2-1,13,TRBD2,TGTGCCAGCAGCTTAGCGGGACTAGCAGGGCAGTTCTTC,CASSLAGLAGQFF
.,TRBV7-2,TRBJ2-7,16,TRBD2,TGTGCCAGCAGCTTAGGGTTAGCGGGGGGGCAGGGAGAGCAGTACTTC,CASSLGLAGGQGEQYF
.,TRBV6-6,TRBJ1-1,15,TRBD1,TGTGCCAGCAGGCTCGAGGGGGCCCCGAACACTGAAGCTTTCTTT,CASRLEGAPNTEAFF
.,TRBV6-4,TRBJ2-1,15,.,TGTGCCAGCAGTGAGACGGGTCACACCTACAATGAGCAGTTCTTC,CASSETGHTYNEQFF
.,TRBV5-4,TRBJ2-2,14,TRBD1,TGTGCCAGCAGCGAGAGACAGGGGTCCGGGGAGCTGTTTTTT,CASSERQGSGELFF
.,TRBV6-5,TRBJ2-3,14,TRBD2,TGTGCCAGCAGTCGCGGGGGGGGTAGGGATACGCAGTATTTT,CASSRGGGRDTQYF